This T cell receptor beta chain was sequenced during a study of Ad26.COV2.S vaccination and SARS-CoV-2 variants. Study in general: In the COV1001 trial, the donor was in the Ad26.COV2.S arm.

CDR3 length equals 15 residues. Treatment meaning: some 19 received Ad26.COV2.S at low or high dose, single or two shots; five or six received placebo; per-sample allocation not given. After the first vaccine or placebo injection, samples were drawn on day 63. Profiled with immunoSEQ multiplex PCR; TCRdb holds only in-frame clones, not every one. Among over 350,000 clones listed, around nine tenths were seen once. This receptor was identified in a person aged 18-65 years who received the Ad26.COV2.S COVID-19 vaccine or a placebo. This sample comprised peripheral blood, obtained in a trial of Ad26.COV2.S vaccine versus placebo. This chain connects TRBV21-1 to TRBJ1-1; the DNA was not compared with TRBD1, the D call given in the table. TRBV21-1 is a pseudogene segment. CDR3 sequence: CASSKGWALSTEAFF. In DNA, the CDR3 is TGTGCCAGCAGCAAAGGGTGGGCTTTGAGCACTGAAGCTTTCTTT.